This entry is about one T cell receptor (beta chain). These data belong to a study of human T cells and chemical hapten exposure. Indicated time point: pre-sensitization, week 0. Treatment in this sample: therapeutic diphenylcyclopropenone sensitization with weekly scalp DPC. Prior to application of each patch test, blood was drawn. V gave up 2 bases and J gave up 1 base, with 9 bases separating them. Germline CDR1 reads SGDLS; CDR2 reads YYNGEE. CDR3 length: 14 residues. Within the library, unique molecular identifiers were attached to each individual cDNA molecule. TCRdb used MiXCR to reprocess the RACE reads, holding one entry per CDR3 protein. The table lists 270,000 or so distinct CDR3 sequences, roughly 7.4% of them singletons.

The source is a man in his late teens or twenties with alopecia areata. Some clones in this sample may be carry-over from other donors' samples. The sequencing used whole blood, collected in connection with sensitization to the hapten diphenylcyclopropenone (DPC). The chain recombines TRBV9 with TRBJ1-1, with D possibly matching TRBD1 (5 bases). The CDR3 here is CASSVSGTNTEAFF. In DNA form, the CDR3 reads TGTGCCAGCAGCGTGTCAGGGACGAACACTGAAGCTTTCTTT.